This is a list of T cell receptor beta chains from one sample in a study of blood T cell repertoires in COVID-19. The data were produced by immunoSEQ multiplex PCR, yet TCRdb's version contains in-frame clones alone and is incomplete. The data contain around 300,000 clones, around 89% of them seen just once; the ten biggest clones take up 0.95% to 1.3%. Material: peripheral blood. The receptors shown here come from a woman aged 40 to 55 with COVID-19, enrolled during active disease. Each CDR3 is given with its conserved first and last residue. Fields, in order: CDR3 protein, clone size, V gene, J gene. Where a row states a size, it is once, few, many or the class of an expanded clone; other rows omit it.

CDR3 protein: CASSQPGQIGEQYF
clone size: NA
V gene: TRBV3-1/TRBV3-2
J gene: TRBJ2-7

CDR3 protein: CASGPGQLNTEAFF
clone size: NA
V gene: TRBV12-5
J gene: TRBJ1-1

CDR3 protein: CASSPDRGSGNTIYF
clone size: NA
V gene: TRBV18
J gene: TRBJ1-3

CDR3 protein: CSVRTGEGGYTF
clone size: NA
V gene: TRBV29-1
J gene: TRBJ1-2

CDR3 protein: CATGASTDTQYF
clone size: NA
V gene: TRBV28
J gene: TRBJ2-3

CDR3 protein: CASGNLNTGELFF
clone size: NA
V gene: TRBV28
J gene: TRBJ2-2

CDR3 protein: CASYLGYGRGIYGYTF
clone size: NA
V gene: TRBV5-6
J gene: TRBJ1-2

CDR3 protein: CAISDGGTSGVETQYF
clone size: NA
V gene: TRBV10-3
J gene: TRBJ2-5

CDR3 protein: CASSGLARNEQFF
clone size: NA
V gene: TRBV6-6
J gene: TRBJ2-1

CDR3 protein: CASSPTRLAGDYNEQFF
clone size: NA
V gene: TRBV7-2
J gene: TRBJ2-1

CDR3 protein: CASSPRETGVLGNTIYF
clone size: NA
V gene: TRBV18
J gene: TRBJ1-3

CDR3 protein: CATMTSGGSYNEQFF
clone size: NA
V gene: TRBV10-3
J gene: TRBJ2-1

CDR3 protein: CASSTDWETQYF
clone size: NA
V gene: TRBV6-2/TRBV6-3
J gene: TRBJ2-5

CDR3 protein: CASSLDRRGKMAGGNEQFF
clone size: NA
V gene: TRBV11-3
J gene: TRBJ2-1

CDR3 protein: CASSLLAGGLTDTQYF
clone size: NA
V gene: TRBV5-6
J gene: TRBJ2-3

CDR3 protein: CASSYSTGNQGDTQYF
clone size: NA
V gene: TRBV6-5
J gene: TRBJ2-3

CDR3 protein: CASSLISDRDTEAFF
clone size: NA
V gene: TRBV5-1
J gene: TRBJ1-1

CDR3 protein: CAWSAGQGGVNEKLFF
clone size: NA
V gene: TRBV30
J gene: TRBJ1-4

CDR3 protein: CASSQEWTSGTLTDTQYF
clone size: NA
V gene: TRBV4-3
J gene: TRBJ2-3

CDR3 protein: CAAHGGTEAFF
clone size: NA
V gene: TRBV27
J gene: TRBJ1-1

CDR3 protein: CASSYWGGDTEAFF
clone size: NA
V gene: TRBV6-5
J gene: TRBJ1-1

CDR3 protein: CASSPQGRTAGYTF
clone size: NA
V gene: TRBV2
J gene: TRBJ1-2

CDR3 protein: CASSLEGGDTIYF
clone size: NA
V gene: TRBV27
J gene: TRBJ1-3

CDR3 protein: CASSRKQGYEKLFF
clone size: NA
V gene: TRBV19
J gene: TRBJ1-4

CDR3 protein: CASSYTGNTEAFF
clone size: NA
V gene: TRBV6-5
J gene: TRBJ1-1

CDR3 protein: CASSVDEGLQETQYF
clone size: NA
V gene: TRBV9
J gene: TRBJ2-5

CDR3 protein: CASSLYQGLTYNSPLHF
clone size: NA
V gene: TRBV28
J gene: TRBJ1-6

CDR3 protein: CASSQESGRADEQFF
clone size: once
V gene: TRBV4-3
J gene: TRBJ2-1

CDR3 protein: CASSFLTSEQETQYF
clone size: NA
V gene: TRBV5-1
J gene: TRBJ2-5

CDR3 protein: CSAYGGGNEKLFF
clone size: NA
V gene: TRBV29-1
J gene: TRBJ1-4

CDR3 protein: CASSQDTGRGTDTQYF
clone size: NA
V gene: TRBV4-3
J gene: TRBJ2-3

CDR3 protein: CASTLRGDYGYTF
clone size: NA
V gene: TRBV21-1
J gene: TRBJ1-2

CDR3 protein: CASSARGETQYF
clone size: few
V gene: TRBV5-4
J gene: TRBJ2-5

CDR3 protein: CAISPGQGVSDNSPLHF
clone size: once
V gene: TRBV10-3
J gene: TRBJ1-6

CDR3 protein: CATSRGLTTEGTEAFF
clone size: NA
V gene: TRBV15
J gene: TRBJ1-1

CDR3 protein: CASSPGGSPAATNEKLFF
clone size: NA
V gene: TRBV5-1
J gene: TRBJ1-4

CDR3 protein: CASSLTGRGKRAFF
clone size: NA
V gene: TRBV7-3
J gene: TRBJ1-1

CDR3 protein: CASSLGSGAGNRYYNEQFF
clone size: NA
V gene: TRBV5-6
J gene: TRBJ2-1

CDR3 protein: CASSTIGTGREAFF
clone size: few
V gene: TRBV28
J gene: TRBJ1-1

CDR3 protein: CASSLERGPFF
clone size: NA
V gene: TRBV7-2
J gene: TRBJ2-1

CDR3 protein: CASSSSGVPLYRPQHF
clone size: NA
V gene: TRBV7-8
J gene: TRBJ1-5

CDR3 protein: CASSLDGGYTF
clone size: NA
V gene: TRBV7-2
J gene: TRBJ1-2

CDR3 protein: CASISPPTGTASGNTIYF
clone size: NA
V gene: TRBV7-9
J gene: TRBJ1-3